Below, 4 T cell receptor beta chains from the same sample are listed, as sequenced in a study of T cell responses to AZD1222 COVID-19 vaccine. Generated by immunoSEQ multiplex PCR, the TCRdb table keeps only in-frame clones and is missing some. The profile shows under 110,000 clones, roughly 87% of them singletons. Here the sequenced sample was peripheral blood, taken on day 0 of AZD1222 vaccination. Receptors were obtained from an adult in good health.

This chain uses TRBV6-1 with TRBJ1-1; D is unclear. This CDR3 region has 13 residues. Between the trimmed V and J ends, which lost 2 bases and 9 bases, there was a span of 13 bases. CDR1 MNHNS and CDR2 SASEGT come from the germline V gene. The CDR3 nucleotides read TGTGCCAGCAGTGAACGGGGAAGGACCCAAGCTTTCTTT. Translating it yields CASSERGRTQAFF.

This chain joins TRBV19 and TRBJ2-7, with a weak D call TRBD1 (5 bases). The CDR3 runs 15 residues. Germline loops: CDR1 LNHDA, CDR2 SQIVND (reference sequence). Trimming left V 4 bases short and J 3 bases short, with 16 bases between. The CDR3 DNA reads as TGTGCCAGTAGTAGCCCACGACAGAGCCTCTACGAGCAGTACTTC. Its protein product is CASSSPRQSLYEQYF.

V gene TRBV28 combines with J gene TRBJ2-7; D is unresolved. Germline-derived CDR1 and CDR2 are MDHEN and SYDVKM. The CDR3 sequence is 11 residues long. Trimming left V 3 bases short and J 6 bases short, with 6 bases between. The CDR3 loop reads CASSLGAEQYF. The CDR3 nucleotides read TGTGCCAGCAGTTTGGGTGCCGAGCAGTACTTC.

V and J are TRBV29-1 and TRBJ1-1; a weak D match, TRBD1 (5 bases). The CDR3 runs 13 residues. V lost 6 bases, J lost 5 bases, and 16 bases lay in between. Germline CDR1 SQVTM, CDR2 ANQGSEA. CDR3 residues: CSVPTGRGTEAFF. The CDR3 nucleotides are TGCAGCGTACCCACCGGGAGGGGTACTGAAGCTTTCTTT.